This TCR beta chain was documented in a study of response to subunit inactivated influenza vaccine. The study's findings and limits: Authors suggested seasonal influenza vaccinations each recruit few new T cells.

Each CDR3 protein is one row after TCRdb ran MiXCR on the RT-PCR reads. The data contain under 500,000 distinct CDR3 sequences, approximately 10% of them singletons. Comment on this clonotype: As yet, its antigen is unknown.

Germline V CDR1 and CDR2: SGHRS, YFSETQ. V trimming: 4 bases; J trimming: 2 bases; junction bases outside the gene matches: 6. The CDR3 runs 16 residues. The source is a man aged 45-65 years who received an inactivated influenza vaccine. The source material was PBMCs from blood, sampled roughly 47 days after vaccination. The chain joins TRBV5-1 to TRBJ2-7; 13 nucleotides match TRBD2. Written as DNA, the CDR3 is TGCGCCAGCAGCCCCGGGACTAGCGGGATACCCTACGAGCAGTACTTC. Translating it yields CASSPGTSGIPYEQYF.